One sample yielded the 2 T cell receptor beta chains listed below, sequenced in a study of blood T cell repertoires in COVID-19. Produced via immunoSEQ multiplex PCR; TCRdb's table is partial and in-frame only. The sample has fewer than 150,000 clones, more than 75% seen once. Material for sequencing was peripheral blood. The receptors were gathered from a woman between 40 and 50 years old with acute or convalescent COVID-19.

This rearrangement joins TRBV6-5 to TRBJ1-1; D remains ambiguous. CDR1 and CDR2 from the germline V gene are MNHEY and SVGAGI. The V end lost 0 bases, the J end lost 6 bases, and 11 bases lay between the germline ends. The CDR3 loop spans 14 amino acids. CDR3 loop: CASSYSSIPAEAFF. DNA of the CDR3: TGTGCCAGCAGTTACTCGTCTATTCCGGCTGAAGCTTTCTTT.

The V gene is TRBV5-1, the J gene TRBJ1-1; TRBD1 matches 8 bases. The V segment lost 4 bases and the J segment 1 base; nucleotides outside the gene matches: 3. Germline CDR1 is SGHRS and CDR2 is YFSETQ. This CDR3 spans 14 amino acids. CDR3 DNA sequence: TGCGCCAGCAGCGCGGACAGGGCGAACACTGAAGCTTTCTTT. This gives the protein CASSADRANTEAFF.